The following is a TCR beta chain sequence with its context. Antigen unknown. These data belong to a study of a mutant IDH1 vaccine in newly diagnosed glioma. Turning to the study itself: Vaccination followed radiotherapy alone by 4-6 weeks, or accompanied temozolomide cycles. Findings of the study overall: The vaccine induced immune responses, and these occurred in roughly 93% of patients.

The repertoire was sequenced with immunoSEQ multiplex PCR; TCRdb's copy has only in-frame clones and lacks some. The table shows roughly 50,000 clones, with around 82% occurring only once. Documented time point: week 5, during vaccination. Every vaccine dose comprised 300 ug of mutant IDH1 20-mer peptide plus topical imiquimod. This receptor was obtained from a woman between 18 and 30 years old with glioma. Some clones in this sample may be carry-over from other donors' samples. Sequencing was performed on PBMCs, taken from a glioma patient whose treatment included an IDH1 peptide vaccine.

CDR3 DNA: TGTGCCAGTAGTCCCTCCCTGGGGCTAGCGGGGAACGGGGAGCTGTTTTTT. Protein product: CASSPSLGLAGNGELFF. This sequence joins TRBV19 and TRBJ2-2; 9 bases agree with TRBD2. V gave up 5 bases and J gave up 7 bases; unmatched junction bases: 14. The CDR3 sequence is 17 residues long. The V gene's germline CDR1 is LNHDA and CDR2 SQIVND (reference sequence).